These T cell receptor beta chains were read from a single sample in a study of blood T cell repertoires in COVID-19. Repertoires were generated with immunoSEQ multiplex PCR, while TCRdb's copy carries only in-frame clones and drops some. This table has around 88,000 clones, more than 70% appearing once. The sample comprised peripheral blood. These receptor sequences come from an elderly woman with acute or convalescent COVID-19. Both conserved end residues are part of each CDR3. The order of the fields is clone size, J gene, D gene, V gene, CDR3 protein, CDR3 DNA. A D gene is named only where the DNA matches it firmly. The size of a clone is reported for some rows only, either as once, few or many, or as a class for expanded clones.

NA | TRBJ2-1 | TRBD2 | TRBV24-1 | CATSDPLAGNEQFF | TGTGCCACCAGTGATCCCCTAGCGGGCAATGAGCAGTTCTTC
NA | TRBJ2-3 | NA | TRBV15 | CATSRGQGDTQYF | TGTGCCACCAGCAGGGGCCAAGGAGATACGCAGTATTTT
NA | TRBJ2-2 | NA | TRBV6-5 | CASSQLGWVAGELFF | TGTGCCAGCAGTCAACTCGGGTGGGTCGCCGGGGAGCTGTTTTTT
NA | TRBJ1-2 | NA | TRBV7-3 | CASSLTGQPNYGYTF | TGTGCCAGCAGCTTAACTGGACAGCCTAACTATGGCTACACCTTC
NA | TRBJ2-7 | NA | TRBV7-2 | CASSTLGQEQYF | TGTGCCAGCAGCACACTTGGACAGGAGCAGTACTTC
NA | TRBJ1-1 | NA | TRBV5-1 | CASSGGVIQNTEAFF | TGCGCCAGCAGCGGAGGAGTAATTCAGAACACTGAAGCTTTCTTT
few | TRBJ2-7 | TRBD2 | TRBV27 | CASSPGGGHYEQYF | TGTGCCAGCAGTCCGGGCGGGGGGCACTACGAGCAGTACTTC
NA | TRBJ1-2 | NA | TRBV25-1 | CASSETGKAAYGYTF | TGTGCCAGCAGTGAAACCGGGAAGGCAGCCTATGGCTACACCTTC
NA | TRBJ1-6 | TRBD1 | TRBV7-9 | CASSSQGDSPLHF | TGTGCCAGCAGCTCACAGGGGGACTCACCCCTCCACTTT
NA | TRBJ2-1 | NA | TRBV19 | CASNLDSSGPYNEQFF | TGTGCCAGTAACCTCGATAGTAGCGGCCCGTACAATGAGCAGTTCTTC
NA | TRBJ1-1 | TRBD1 | TRBV2 | CASSYRGGTEAFF | TGTGCCAGCAGTTACAGGGGCGGCACTGAAGCTTTCTTT
NA | TRBJ2-7 | TRBD2 | TRBV5-1 | CASSLVAGPSYEQYF | TGCGCCAGCAGCTTGGTAGCGGGACCTTCCTACGAGCAGTACTTC
once | TRBJ2-7 | TRBD2 | TRBV28 | CASSSGGYGFYEQYF | TGTGCCAGCAGTTCGGGGGGTTACGGATTCTACGAGCAGTACTTC
NA | TRBJ2-5 | NA | TRBV6-5 | CASKKRYQETQYF | TGTGCCAGCAAAAAGCGATATCAAGAGACCCAGTACTTC
NA | TRBJ2-5 | NA | TRBV2 | CASSESGETQYF | TGTGCCAGCAGTGAATCGGGGGAGACCCAGTACTTC
NA | TRBJ2-3 | TRBD2 | TRBV5-1 | CASSLSAGGLDTQYF | TGCGCCAGCAGCTTATCGGCGGGGGGGCTGGATACGCAGTATTTT
NA | TRBJ2-1 | TRBD2 | TRBV7-3 | CASSPAGLGSNEQFF | TGTGCCAGCAGCCCCGCGGGACTAGGAAGTAATGAGCAGTTCTTC
once | TRBJ2-7 | TRBD1 | TRBV6-5 | CASRRQGAYEQYF | TGTGCCAGCAGAAGACAGGGAGCTTACGAGCAGTACTTC